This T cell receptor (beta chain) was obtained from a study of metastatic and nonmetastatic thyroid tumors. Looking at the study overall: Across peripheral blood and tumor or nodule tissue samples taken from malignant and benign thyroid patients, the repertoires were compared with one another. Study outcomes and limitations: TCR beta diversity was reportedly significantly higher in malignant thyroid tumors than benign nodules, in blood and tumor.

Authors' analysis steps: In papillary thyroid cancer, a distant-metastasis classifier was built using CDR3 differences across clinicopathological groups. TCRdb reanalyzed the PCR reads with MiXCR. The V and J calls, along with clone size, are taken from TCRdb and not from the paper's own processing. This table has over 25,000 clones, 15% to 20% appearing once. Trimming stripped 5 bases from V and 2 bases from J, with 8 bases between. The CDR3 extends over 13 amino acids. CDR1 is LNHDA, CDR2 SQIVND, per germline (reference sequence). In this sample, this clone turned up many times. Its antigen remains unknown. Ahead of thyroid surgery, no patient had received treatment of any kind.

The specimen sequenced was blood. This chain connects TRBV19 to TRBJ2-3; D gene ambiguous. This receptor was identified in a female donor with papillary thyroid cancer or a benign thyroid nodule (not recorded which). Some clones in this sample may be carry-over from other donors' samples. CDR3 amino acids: CASSWADTDTQYF. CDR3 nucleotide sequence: TGTGCCAGTAGTTGGGCAGACACAGATACGCAGTATTTT.